This TCR beta chain is drawn from a study of T cell changes during pregnancy in multiple sclerosis. Germline CDR1 LNHDA, CDR2 SQIVND (reference sequence). The CDR3 contains 13 residues. V lost 9 bases, J lost 0 bases, and 6 bases lay in between. Here immunoSEQ multiplex PCR was the method, and the copy in TCRdb shows in-frame clones only, minus some. The data show around 30,000 clones, with roughly 91% seen just once and 0.43% held by the top ten. The sequences come from CD4+ T cells from peripheral blood mononuclear cells, collected after pregnancy. This receptor was obtained from a female donor with multiple sclerosis, enrolled in a pregnancy study. The rearrangement uses TRBV19 and TRBJ2-6; D unclear. The CDR3 DNA reads TGTGCCAGCCAGATCTCTGGGGCCAACGTCCTGACTTTC. Translated, it gives CASQISGANVLTF.